This T cell receptor (beta chain) was sequenced during a study of shared clonotypes between healthy human individuals. Notes on the study in general: Clonotypes shared by all four sorted-subset donors had higher generation probabilities than non-shared clonotypes.

The sample holds one count of this clone. Antigen unknown. Assay used: immunoSEQ multiplex PCR; TCRdb lists only in-frame clones, some missing. The data show roughly 1 million clones, with about 75% seen just once and about 1.5% held by the top ten. V was cut by 3 bases and J by 6 bases, with 21 bases left in between. The CDR3 is 17 residues long. Germline CDR1 reads SGHRS; CDR2 reads YFSETQ. This TCR came from a young man in good health. Sequencing was done on a sample of memory CD4+ T cells sorted from blood. The subset: CD45RA-negative fraction. This chain connects TRBV5-1 to TRBJ2-2; possibly TRBD1 for D (5 bases). The CDR3 DNA is TGCGCCAGCAGCTCAACGCAAGACAGCCGTGGGGCCGGGGAGCTGTTTTTT. It codes for CASSSTQDSRGAGELFF.